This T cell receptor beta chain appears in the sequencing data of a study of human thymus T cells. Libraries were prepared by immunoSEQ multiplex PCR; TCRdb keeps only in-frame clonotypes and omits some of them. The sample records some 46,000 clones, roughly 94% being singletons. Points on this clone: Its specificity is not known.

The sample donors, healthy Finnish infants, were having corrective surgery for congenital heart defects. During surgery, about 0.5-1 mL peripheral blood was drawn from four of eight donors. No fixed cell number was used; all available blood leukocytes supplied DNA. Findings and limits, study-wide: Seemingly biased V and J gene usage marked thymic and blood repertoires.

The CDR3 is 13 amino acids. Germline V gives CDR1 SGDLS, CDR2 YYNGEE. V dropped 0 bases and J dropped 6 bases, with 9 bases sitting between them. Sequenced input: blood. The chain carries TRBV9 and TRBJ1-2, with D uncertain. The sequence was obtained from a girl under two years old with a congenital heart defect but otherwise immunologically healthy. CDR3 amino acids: CASSVVGSHGYTF. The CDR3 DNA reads TGTGCCAGCAGCGTAGTCGGATCACATGGCTACACCTTC. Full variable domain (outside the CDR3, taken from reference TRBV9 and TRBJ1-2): DSGVTQTPKHLITATGQRVTLRCSPRSGDLSVYWYQQSLDQGLQFLIQYYNGEERAKGNILERFSAQQFPDLHSELNLSSLELGDSALYFCASSVVGSHGYTFGSGTRLTVV.